This section outlines one T cell receptor (beta chain) sequence together with its context. The data are from a study of blood T cell repertoires in COVID-19. Study-level background: Some COVID-19 samples were acute and others convalescent; all came from the United States, Italy and Spain. Sample material is recorded as cDNA or gDNA derived from T cells, B-cell-depleted T cells, or PBMCs.

Authors' processing steps: By means of reference gene primer amplification, nucleated cell counts were estimated. The repertoire was sequenced with immunoSEQ multiplex PCR; TCRdb's copy has only in-frame clones and lacks some. V, J and clone size are those of that table, while D and trimming were read from the DNA. The data contain 250,000 to 350,000 clones, roughly 87% of them singletons. The CDR3 consists of 15 residues. Germline V gives CDR1 LGHNA, CDR2 YSLEER. V lost 0 bases and J 4 bases, leaving 12 bases between the germline ends. The chain combines TRBV4-3 with TRBJ1-2; no definite D call. What was sequenced was peripheral blood. The sequence came from a man younger than 35 with active or convalescent COVID-19. CDR3 DNA: TGCGCCAGCAGCCAAGATCCCCGGGCGGGCTATGGCTACACCTTC. Its protein is CASSQDPRAGYGYTF.